The rows below give T cell receptor beta chains drawn from one sample of a study of PD-L1 blockade in urothelial cancer. Here immunoSEQ multiplex PCR was the method, and the copy in TCRdb shows in-frame clones only, minus some. The data hold some 44,000 clones, with 75% to 85% observed a single time. The starting material was PBMCs, obtained around atezolizumab (anti-PD-L1) treatment. The receptor set was obtained from a man aged 60 to 69 with urothelial cancer. The CDR3 runs from the conserved cysteine through the conserved F or W. A D gene is named only where the DNA matches it firmly. Clone size is shown for a subset of rows, as once, few, many or a class of expanded clone.

J: TRBJ1-2
V: TRBV7-8
D: -
length: 18
size: -
CDR3: CASSFGRVGLHRNYGYTF
DNA: TGTGCCAGCAGCTTTGGACGAGTGGGTCTACACAGGAACTATGGCTACACCTTC

J: TRBJ1-4
V: TRBV7-2
D: TRBD1
length: 18
size: -
CDR3: CASSRQGLHTATNEKLFF
DNA: TGTGCCAGCAGCCGACAGGGGCTACACACGGCAACTAATGAAAAACTGTTTTTT

J: TRBJ1-5
V: TRBV6-5
D: TRBD1
length: 15
size: -
CDR3: CASRTGTGSTQPQHF
DNA: TGTGCCAGCAGGACGGGGACAGGGTCTACTCAGCCCCAGCATTTT

J: TRBJ2-7
V: TRBV27
D: TRBD1
length: 14
size: -
CDR3: CASSPLQQGYEQYF
DNA: TGTGCCAGCAGTCCATTACAACAGGGGTACGAGCAGTACTTC

J: TRBJ1-5
V: TRBV29-1
D: TRBD1
length: 15
size: -
CDR3: CSVGQGAGSTQPQHF
DNA: TGCAGCGTCGGACAGGGAGCAGGTTCGACGCAGCCCCAGCATTTT

J: TRBJ1-1
V: TRBV5-1
D: TRBD1
length: 14
size: -
CDR3: CASSLDRGPTEAFF
DNA: TGCGCCAGCAGCTTGGACAGGGGGCCTACTGAAGCTTTCTTT

J: TRBJ2-5
V: TRBV6-6
D: -
length: 13
size: -
CDR3: CASSYGRGETQYF
DNA: TGTGCCAGCAGCTATGGGAGGGGGGAGACCCAGTACTTC

J: TRBJ2-7
V: TRBV7-2
D: -
length: 13
size: few
CDR3: CASSFGGPYEQYF
DNA: TGTGCCAGCAGCTTCGGGGGGCCTTACGAGCAGTACTTC

J: TRBJ2-7
V: TRBV28
D: TRBD1
length: 15
size: -
CDR3: CASSSRDRGGYEQYF
DNA: TGTGCCAGCAGTTCCAGGGACAGGGGTGGGTACGAGCAGTACTTC

J: TRBJ2-6
V: TRBV4-1
D: -
length: 19
size: -
CDR3: CASSQDFPNSGSGANVLTF
DNA: TGCGCCAGCAGCCAAGATTTCCCAAATTCGGGGTCTGGGGCCAACGTCCTGACTTTC

J: TRBJ2-1
V: TRBV7-2
D: -
length: 15
size: -
CDR3: CASSTLAVSYNEQFF
DNA: TGTGCCAGCAGCACGTTAGCGGTGTCCTACAATGAGCAGTTCTTC

J: TRBJ2-3
V: TRBV28
D: -
length: 13
size: -
CDR3: CASSFRYTDTQYF
DNA: TGTGCCAGCAGTTTCCGGTACACAGATACGCAGTATTTT

J: TRBJ2-2
V: TRBV4-2
D: -
length: 14
size: -
CDR3: CASSQDSRTGELFF
DNA: TGTGCCAGCAGCCAAGATTCCCGGACTGGGGAGCTGTTTTTT

J: TRBJ1-2
V: TRBV28
D: -
length: 13
size: -
CDR3: CASSFGGADGYTF
DNA: TGTGCCAGCAGTTTTGGGGGGGCCGATGGCTACACCTTC

J: TRBJ2-4
V: TRBV6-1
D: -
length: 14
size: -
CDR3: CASSEVGGRNIQYF
DNA: TGTGCCAGCAGTGAAGTCGGAGGGAGAAACATTCAGTACTTC

J: TRBJ2-5
V: TRBV25-1
D: TRBD1
length: 13
size: -
CDR3: CASRTTGGETQYF
DNA: TGTGCCAGCAGAACCACAGGGGGGGAGACCCAGTACTTC

J: TRBJ2-5
V: TRBV5-6
D: -
length: 15
size: -
CDR3: CASSIRQGGGETQYF
DNA: TGTGCCAGCAGCATCCGACAGGGAGGAGGGGAGACCCAGTACTTC

J: TRBJ2-6
V: TRBV15
D: TRBD1
length: 17
size: -
CDR3: CATSVRDRFSGANVLTF
DNA: TGTGCCACCAGCGTCCGGGACAGATTCTCTGGGGCCAACGTCCTGACTTTC

J: TRBJ1-1
V: TRBV4-2
D: TRBD1
length: 12
size: -
CDR3: CASSRQGLEAFF
DNA: TGTGCCAGCAGCCGACAGGGTCTAGAAGCTTTCTTT

J: TRBJ2-1
V: TRBV28
D: -
length: 12
size: -
CDR3: CASSLSSDEQFF
DNA: TGTGCCAGCAGTCTATCTAGCGACGAGCAGTTCTTC

J: TRBJ1-1
V: TRBV28
D: TRBD1
length: 13
size: once
CDR3: CASSRQGDTEAFF
DNA: TGTGCCAGCAGTCGACAGGGGGACACTGAAGCTTTCTTT

J: TRBJ2-5
V: TRBV11-2
D: -
length: 13
size: -
CDR3: CASSRDYQETQYF
DNA: TGTGCCAGCAGCCGTGACTACCAAGAGACCCAGTACTTC

J: TRBJ1-2
V: TRBV7-9
D: -
length: 13
size: few
CDR3: CASRLGNSYGYTF
DNA: TGTGCCAGCAGATTAGGGAACAGCTATGGCTACACCTTC

J: TRBJ2-3
V: TRBV28
D: TRBD1
length: 14
size: -
CDR3: CASSFDRGRDTQYF
DNA: TGTGCCAGCAGTTTCGACAGGGGGAGAGATACGCAGTATTTT

J: TRBJ2-1
V: TRBV2
D: -
length: 13
size: few
CDR3: CASGGGYNNEQFF
DNA: TGTGCCAGCGGAGGGGGCTATAACAATGAGCAGTTCTTC

J: TRBJ1-4
V: TRBV11-2
D: -
length: 17
size: -
CDR3: CASSLEPSTGTNEKLFF
DNA: TGTGCCAGCAGCTTAGAACCCTCGACAGGCACTAATGAAAAACTGTTTTTT

J: TRBJ2-7
V: TRBV6-5
D: -
length: 14
size: few
CDR3: CASMGSGFAYEQYF
DNA: TGTGCCAGCATGGGGTCGGGGTTCGCCTACGAGCAGTACTTC

J: TRBJ1-4
V: TRBV7-9
D: -
length: 15
size: once
CDR3: CASSSNRAGKEKLFF
DNA: TGTGCCAGCAGCTCCAACAGGGCCGGGAAAGAAAAACTGTTTTTT

J: TRBJ2-7
V: TRBV30
D: -
length: 13
size: -
CDR3: CAWSLTTSHEQYF
DNA: TGTGCCTGGAGTCTGACAACTAGTCACGAGCAGTACTTC

J: TRBJ2-7
V: TRBV5-4
D: -
length: 14
size: -
CDR3: CASSPTGSSYEQYF
DNA: TGTGCCAGCAGCCCCACAGGGAGCTCCTACGAGCAGTACTTC

J: TRBJ2-3
V: TRBV7-8
D: TRBD2
length: 17
size: once
CDR3: CASSLAFSGSVTDTQYF
DNA: TGTGCCAGCAGCTTAGCTTTTAGCGGGAGTGTCACAGATACGCAGTATTTT

J: TRBJ2-6
V: TRBV28
D: -
length: 15
size: -
CDR3: CASSLSGAGANVLTF
DNA: TGTGCCAGCAGTTTATCCGGGGCTGGGGCCAACGTCCTGACTTTC

J: TRBJ1-2
V: TRBV7-2
D: TRBD1
length: 14
size: -
CDR3: CASRDRAVGYGYTF
DNA: TGTGCCAGCAGGGACAGGGCAGTAGGCTATGGCTACACCTTC

J: TRBJ2-3
V: TRBV19
D: TRBD2
length: 16
size: -
CDR3: CASTPRGGTNTDTQYF
DNA: TGTGCCAGTACCCCCCGGGGCGGGACTAACACAGATACGCAGTATTTT

J: TRBJ2-5
V: TRBV18
D: -
length: 14
size: -
CDR3: CASSPSGIQETQYF
DNA: TGTGCCAGCTCACCATCGGGGATTCAAGAGACCCAGTACTTC